This entry lists 16 T cell receptor beta chains sequenced from one sample in a study of T cell responses to AZD1222 COVID-19 vaccine. Here immunoSEQ multiplex PCR was the method, and the copy in TCRdb shows in-frame clones only, minus some. The sample shows 99,000 or so clones, 88% of them seen only once. The sample here was peripheral blood, taken on day 0 of AZD1222 vaccination. Receptors originate from an adult in good health.

V and J are TRBV18 and TRBJ2-1, with 9 positions matching TRBD2. The CDR3 is 16 residues long. Germline V gives CDR1 KGHSH, CDR2 LQKENI. V shed 5 bases and J 8 bases; nucleotides not matched to a gene: 13. This chain's CDR3 is CASSSTSGPGGHEQFF. In DNA form, the CDR3 reads TGTGCCAGCTCATCCACTAGCGGGCCAGGAGGGCATGAGCAGTTCTTC.

The J gene is TRBJ1-1, the V gene TRBV4-1; TRBD1 agrees at 10 bases. The CDR3 spans 18 residues. Trimming cost V 3 bases and J 3 bases; bases outside gene matches: 13. Germline values: CDR1 MGHRA, CDR2 YSYEKL. CDR3 sequence (DNA): TGCGCCAGCAGCCATTCGCCGGGACAGGGGTTCGGATACACTGAAGCTTTCTTT. This codes for CASSHSPGQGFGYTEAFF.

The J gene is TRBJ2-3, the V gene TRBV10-1; either TRBD1 or TRBD2 may supply D (5 bases each). This CDR3 comprises 13 residues. Per germline, CDR1 WNHNN and CDR2 SYGVQD (reference sequence). Trimming cost V 4 bases and J 6 bases, with 11 bases left between them. Here the CDR3 reads CASSGDPRDTQYF. In nucleotides, the CDR3 is TGCGCCAGCAGTGGGGACCCCCGGGATACGCAGTATTTT.

The V and J genes are TRBV11-2 and TRBJ1-2; D unclear. Trimming stripped 0 bases from V and 2 bases from J, with 1 base between. CDR3 length: 12 residues. From germline, CDR1 is SGHAT and CDR2 FQNNGV. The CDR3, as DNA: TGTGCCAGCAGCTTAGACAACTATGGCTACACCTTC. This gives the protein CASSLDNYGYTF.

The chain uses TRBV3-1 (or the pseudogene TRBV3-2) and TRBJ1-2; 7 nucleotides align to TRBD1. CDR3 length equals 15 residues. J gave up 8 bases and V 0 bases, and 9 bases lay outside the gene matches. The V gene's germline CDR1 is LGHDT and CDR2 YNNKEL (reference sequence). CDR3: CASSQESRQGLGYTF. The CDR3 coding sequence is TGTGCCAGCAGCCAAGAAAGTCGACAGGGCCTCGGCTACACCTTC.

The rearrangement joins TRBV5-1 to TRBJ2-1; 9 bases fit TRBD2. The CDR3 covers 16 residues. CDR1 is SGHRS, CDR2 YFSETQ, per germline. V lost 4 bases to trimming and J lost 7 bases; unmatched junction nucleotides: 12. CDR3 in DNA: TGCGCCAGCAGCGCCTTAGCGGGAGCCCGGGGGAATGAGCAGTTCTTC. It codes for CASSALAGARGNEQFF. The full variable domain, with the rest looked up from reference TRBV5-1 and TRBJ2-1, is KAGVTQTPRYLIKTRGQQVTLSCSPISGHRSVSWYQQTPGQGLQFLFEYFSETQRNKGNFPGRFSGRQFSNSRSEMNVSTLELGDSALYLCASSALAGARGNEQFFGPGTRLTVL.

The chain uses TRBV6-5 and TRBJ2-3; D perhaps matches TRBD2 (5 bases). The germline V gene has CDR1 MNHEY and CDR2 SVGAGI. CDR3 size: 14 residues. The ends were cut back, 5 bases at V and 2 bases at J, with 11 bases in the middle. The CDR3 loop is CASSHRGITDTQYF. In nucleotides, the CDR3 is TGTGCCAGCAGTCATCGGGGTATCACAGATACGCAGTATTTT.

The CDR3 DNA reads as TGTGCCAGCTCACCACCTGGGGGTTCCTATGGCTACACCTTC. Translation gives CASSPPGGSYGYTF. V is TRBV18 and J is TRBJ1-2; D might be TRBD1 (5 bases). This CDR3 contains 14 residues. Germline V CDR1 and CDR2: KGHSH, LQKENI. V was pared by 0 bases and J by 4 bases, with 9 bases between.

The chain couples TRBV5-1 to TRBJ1-2, with D possibly TRBD1 on 5 matching bases. The germline V gene has CDR1 SGHRS and CDR2 YFSETQ. Trimming pared 3 bases from V and 2 bases from J, leaving 20 bases between. The CDR3 totals 17 residues. The CDR3 reads CASSSDPRTTVNYGYTF. CDR3 DNA sequence: TGCGCCAGCAGCTCCGACCCAAGAACGACAGTAAACTATGGCTACACCTTC.

The chain has TRBV27 and TRBJ2-7; the D gene is possibly TRBD1 (6 bases). This CDR3 comprises 13 residues. Germline V gives CDR1 MNHEY, CDR2 SMNVEV (reference sequence). V was shortened by 3 bases and J by 1 base, with 7 bases between the two germline ends. The CDR3 sequence is CASSLGASYEQYF. DNA for the CDR3: TGTGCCAGCAGTTTGGGGGCGTCCTACGAGCAGTACTTC.

J is TRBJ1-3 and V is TRBV3-1 (or the pseudogene TRBV3-2), with unresolved D. Germline CDR1 and CDR2: LGHDT and YNNKEL (reference sequence). V was trimmed by 1 base and J by 4 bases, leaving 14 bases between them. This CDR3 has 16 residues. The CDR3 nucleotides are TGTGCCAGCAGCCAAGGGGCGGGAGGCAAGGGAAACACCATATATTTT. This encodes CASSQGAGGKGNTIYF.

This clone has just one count. This chain links TRBV20-1 with TRBJ2-5, with D unclear. V lost 6 bases and J 2 bases, leaving 4 bases between the germline ends. Germline CDR1 reads DFQATT; CDR2 reads SNEGSKA (reference sequence). This CDR3 has 10 residues. This CDR3 reads CSAVQETQYF. DNA of the CDR3: TGCAGTGCCGTACAAGAGACCCAGTACTTC.

The J gene is TRBJ1-1, the V gene TRBV19; 7 bases line up with TRBD1. J lost 0 bases, V lost 5 bases, and 3 bases had no gene match. This CDR3 comprises 14 residues. Germline V CDR1 and CDR2: LNHDA, SQIVND (reference sequence). CDR3 region: CASSHRGLNTEAFF. CDR3 DNA: TGTGCCAGTAGTCACAGGGGCCTGAACACTGAAGCTTTCTTT.

The gene calls are TRBV15 and TRBJ1-4, with no clear D. This CDR3 spans 17 amino acids. The germline gives CDR1 LNHNV, CDR2 YYDKDF (reference sequence). Trimming removed 1 base at V and 1 base at J, with 13 bases between. In DNA, the CDR3 is TGTGCCACCAGCAGAGCCATCGGAACGGGAACTAATGAAAAACTGTTTTTT. As protein: CATSRAIGTGTNEKLFF.

The table lists this clone with a few counts. The chain joins TRBV6-6 to TRBJ2-7, with 8 bases fitting TRBD1. V was pared by 5 bases and J by 4 bases, with 16 bases of the junction left unmatched. Germline CDR1 reads MNHNY; CDR2 reads SVGAGI (reference sequence). This CDR3 region has 17 residues. The CDR3 reads CASSHPRLRTGRYEQYF. Written as DNA, the CDR3 is TGTGCCAGCAGTCACCCTCGGTTGAGGACAGGGCGATACGAGCAGTACTTC.

This rearrangement joins TRBV11-2 to TRBJ1-2; D remains unclear. CDR3 size: 13 residues. Germline CDR1 and CDR2: SGHAT and FQNNGV. Trimming left V 0 bases short and J 8 bases short, with 10 bases between. DNA of the CDR3: TGTGCCAGCAGCTTAGATCTGCTCTCAGGCTACACCTTC. Translating it yields CASSLDLLSGYTF. The variable domain in full, with the rest retrieved from reference TRBV11-2 and TRBJ1-2, is EAGVAQSPRYKIIEKRQSVAFWCNPISGHATLYWYQQILGQGPKLLIQFQNNGVVDDSQLPKDRFSAERLKGVDSTLKIQPAKLEDSAVYLCASSLDLLSGYTFGSGTRLTVV.